This TCR beta chain stems from a study of shared clonotypes between healthy human individuals. General study points: Sequencing depth was a factor that was expected to affect clonotype sharing among donors. Of the naive CD4 clonotypes, around 4.8% were shared across a few donors. The authors sampled blood alone, and tissue repertoires likely differ.

J was trimmed by 1 base and V by 5 bases; bases with no gene match: 5. The germline CDR1 and CDR2 sequences are SGHNT and YENEEA. The CDR3 is 14 amino acids. Concerning this clone: Its matching antigen is unknown.

Cells designated naive CD8 were CD45RO-negative and were positively selected for CCR7, with terminally differentiated effector memory CD45RA+ cells excluded. The study ran the assay at deep level. Profiling relied on immunoSEQ multiplex PCR, and the TCRdb table lists in-frame clones only, not all of them. Of 600,000 or so clones listed, approximately 95% are singletons. The receptor was derived from a woman under 40 in good health. Sequencing used naive CD8+ T cells sorted from blood. The chain carries TRBV11-3 and TRBJ2-7, with 7 positions matching TRBD2. CDR3 protein: CASSPWEGSYEQYF. DNA for the CDR3: TGTGCCAGCAGCCCATGGGAGGGTTCCTACGAGCAGTACTTC.